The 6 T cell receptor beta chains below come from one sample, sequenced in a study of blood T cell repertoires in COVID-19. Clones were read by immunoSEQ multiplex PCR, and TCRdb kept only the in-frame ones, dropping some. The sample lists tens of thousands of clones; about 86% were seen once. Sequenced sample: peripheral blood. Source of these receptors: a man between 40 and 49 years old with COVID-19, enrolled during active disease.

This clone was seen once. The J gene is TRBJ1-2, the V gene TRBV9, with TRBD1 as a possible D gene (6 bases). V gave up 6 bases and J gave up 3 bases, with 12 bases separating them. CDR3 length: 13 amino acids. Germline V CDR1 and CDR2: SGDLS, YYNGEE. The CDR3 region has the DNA TGTGCCAGCACCGCAGGACAGCACTATGGCTACACCTTC. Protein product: CASTAGQHYGYTF.

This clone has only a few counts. The CDR3 spells CAWSTHTDTQYF. Written as DNA, the CDR3 is TGTGCCTGGAGTACTCACACAGATACGCAGTATTTT. This chain links TRBV30 with TRBJ2-3; no definite D call. The CDR3 extends over 12 amino acids. Germline CDR1 reads GTSNPN; CDR2 reads SVGIG (reference sequence). Trimming took off 2 bases at V and 2 bases at J, with 5 bases between the two ends.

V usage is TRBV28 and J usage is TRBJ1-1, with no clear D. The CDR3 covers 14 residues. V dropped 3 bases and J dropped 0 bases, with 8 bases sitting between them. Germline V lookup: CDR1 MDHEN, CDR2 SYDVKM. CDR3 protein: CASSFRGLNTEAFF. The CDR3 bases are TGTGCCAGCAGTTTTCGAGGGTTGAACACTGAAGCTTTCTTT.

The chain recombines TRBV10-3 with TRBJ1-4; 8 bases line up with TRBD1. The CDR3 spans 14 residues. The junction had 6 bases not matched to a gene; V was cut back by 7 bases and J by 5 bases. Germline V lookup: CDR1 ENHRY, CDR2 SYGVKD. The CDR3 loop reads CAINDRGLNEKLFF. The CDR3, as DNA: TGTGCCATCAACGACAGGGGTTTAAATGAAAAACTGTTTTTT.

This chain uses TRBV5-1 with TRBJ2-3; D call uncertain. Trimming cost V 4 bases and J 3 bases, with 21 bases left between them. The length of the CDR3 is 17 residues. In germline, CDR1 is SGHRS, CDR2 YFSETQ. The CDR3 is CASSRADTNRDTDTQYF. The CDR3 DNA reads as TGCGCCAGCAGCCGTGCCGATACGAACCGCGATACAGATACGCAGTATTTT.

The CDR3 region is CAISEGGRDGYTF. Here the CDR3 DNA reads TGTGCCATCAGTGAAGGAGGAAGAGATGGCTACACCTTC. The chain recombines TRBV10-3 with TRBJ1-2; D unclear. Trimming took 3 bases from V and 6 from J, leaving 11 bases between them. The CDR3 contains 13 residues. The germline V gene encodes CDR1 ENHRY and CDR2 SYGVKD.